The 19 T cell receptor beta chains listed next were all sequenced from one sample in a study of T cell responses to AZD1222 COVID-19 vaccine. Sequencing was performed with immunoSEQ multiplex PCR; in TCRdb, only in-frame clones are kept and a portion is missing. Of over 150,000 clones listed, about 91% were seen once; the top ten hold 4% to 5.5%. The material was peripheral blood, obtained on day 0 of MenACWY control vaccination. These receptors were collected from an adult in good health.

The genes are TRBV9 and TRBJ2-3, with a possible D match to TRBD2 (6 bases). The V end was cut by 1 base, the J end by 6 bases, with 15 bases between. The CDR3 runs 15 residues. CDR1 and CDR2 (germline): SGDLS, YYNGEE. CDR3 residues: CASSVTAGPRDTQYF. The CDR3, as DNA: TGTGCCAGCAGCGTAACAGCGGGCCCCCGGGATACGCAGTATTTT.

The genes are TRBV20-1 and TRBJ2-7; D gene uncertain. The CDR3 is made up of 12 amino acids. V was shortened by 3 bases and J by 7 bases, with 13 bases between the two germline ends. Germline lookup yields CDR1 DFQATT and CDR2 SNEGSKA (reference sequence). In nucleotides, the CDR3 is TGCAGTGCTAGTGGGATCCTCTGGGAGCAGTACTTC. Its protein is CSASGILWEQYF.

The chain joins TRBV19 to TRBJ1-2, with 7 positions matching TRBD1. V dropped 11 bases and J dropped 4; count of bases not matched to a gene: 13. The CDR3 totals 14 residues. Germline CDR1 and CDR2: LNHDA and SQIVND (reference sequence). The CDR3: CASCTGAALYGYTF. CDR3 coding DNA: TGTGCCTCATGCACAGGGGCAGCACTCTATGGCTACACCTTC.

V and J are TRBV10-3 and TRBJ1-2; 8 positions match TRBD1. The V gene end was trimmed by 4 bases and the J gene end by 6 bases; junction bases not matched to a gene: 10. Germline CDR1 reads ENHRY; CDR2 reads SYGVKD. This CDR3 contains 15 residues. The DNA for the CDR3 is TGTGCCATCAGTGTGATTGCAGGGGGCTTAGATGGCTACACCTTC. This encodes CAISVIAGGLDGYTF.

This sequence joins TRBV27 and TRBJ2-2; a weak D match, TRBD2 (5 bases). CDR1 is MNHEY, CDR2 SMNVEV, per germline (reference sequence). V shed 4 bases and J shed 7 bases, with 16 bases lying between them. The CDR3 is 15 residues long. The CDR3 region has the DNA TGTGCCAGCAGTTCAATCGGGGTTCGGGGCGGGGAGCTGTTTTTT. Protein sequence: CASSSIGVRGGELFF.

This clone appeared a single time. The CDR3 loop is CASSPAGAGGEKLFF. CDR3 coding DNA: TGTGCCAGCAGTCCCGCAGGGGCCGGTGGTGAAAAACTGTTTTTT. The rearrangement joins TRBV7-9 to TRBJ1-4; D might be TRBD1 (6 bases). The germline V gene encodes CDR1 SEHNR and CDR2 FQNEAQ (reference sequence). CDR3 length: 15 residues. V was trimmed by 6 bases and J by 7 bases, leaving 18 bases between them.

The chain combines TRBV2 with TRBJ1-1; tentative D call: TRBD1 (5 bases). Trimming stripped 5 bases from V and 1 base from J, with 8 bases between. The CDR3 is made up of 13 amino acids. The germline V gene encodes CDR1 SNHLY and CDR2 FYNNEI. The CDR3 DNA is TGTGCCAGCAGTCGGGACTCGAACACTGAAGCTTTCTTT. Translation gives CASSRDSNTEAFF.

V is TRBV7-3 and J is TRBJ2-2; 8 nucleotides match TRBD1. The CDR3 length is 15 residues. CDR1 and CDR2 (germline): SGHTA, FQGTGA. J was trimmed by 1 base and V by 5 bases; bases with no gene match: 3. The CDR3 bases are TGTGCCAGCAGCCCCGGGACAGGGAACACCGGGGAGCTGTTTTTT. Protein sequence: CASSPGTGNTGELFF. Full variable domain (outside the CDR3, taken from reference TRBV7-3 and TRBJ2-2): GAGVSQTPSNKVTEKGKYVELRCDPISGHTALYWYRQSLGQGPEFLIYFQGTGAADDSGLPNDRFFAVRPEGSVSTLKIQRTERGDSAVYLCASSPGTGNTGELFFGEGSRLTVL.

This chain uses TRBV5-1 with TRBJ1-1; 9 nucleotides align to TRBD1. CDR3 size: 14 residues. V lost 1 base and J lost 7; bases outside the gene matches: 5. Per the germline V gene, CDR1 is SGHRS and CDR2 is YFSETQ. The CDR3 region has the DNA TGCGCCAGCAGCTTGCAGGGACAGGGTGATGAAGCTTTCTTT. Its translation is CASSLQGQGDEAFF. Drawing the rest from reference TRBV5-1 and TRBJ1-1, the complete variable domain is KAGVTQTPRYLIKTRGQQVTLSCSPISGHRSVSWYQQTPGQGLQFLFEYFSETQRNKGNFPGRFSGRQFSNSRSEMNVSTLELGDSALYLCASSLQGQGDEAFFGQGTRLTVV.

The CDR3 sequence is CASSLRQSTNEKLFF. CDR3 DNA sequence: TGCGCCAGCAGCTTAAGACAGTCGACTAATGAAAAACTGTTTTTT. J is TRBJ1-4 and V is TRBV5-1, with D perhaps matching TRBD1 (5 bases). The CDR3 contains 15 residues. Trimming cost V 2 bases and J 2 bases, with 10 bases left between them. The germline V gene has CDR1 SGHRS and CDR2 YFSETQ.

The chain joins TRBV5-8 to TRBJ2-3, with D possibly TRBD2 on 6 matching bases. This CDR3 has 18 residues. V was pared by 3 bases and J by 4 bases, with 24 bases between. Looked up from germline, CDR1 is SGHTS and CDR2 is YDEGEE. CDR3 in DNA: TGTGCCAGCAGCTACCCTTTGGGGCTAGCTAGCGTTGCAGATACGCAGTATTTT. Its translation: CASSYPLGLASVADTQYF.

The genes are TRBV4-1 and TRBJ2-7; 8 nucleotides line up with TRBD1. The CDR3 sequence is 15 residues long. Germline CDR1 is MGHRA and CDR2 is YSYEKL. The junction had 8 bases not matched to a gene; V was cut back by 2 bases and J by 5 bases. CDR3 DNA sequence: TGCGCCAGCAGCCAACAGGGGGCTTTTCTCAACGAGCAGTACTTC. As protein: CASSQQGAFLNEQYF.

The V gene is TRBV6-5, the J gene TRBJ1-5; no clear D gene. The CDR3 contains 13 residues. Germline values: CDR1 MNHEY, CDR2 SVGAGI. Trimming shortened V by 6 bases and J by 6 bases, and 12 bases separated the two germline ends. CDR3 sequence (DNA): TGTGCCAGCAGGGAGAGGGAGGGTCAGCCCCAGCATTTT. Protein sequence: CASREREGQPQHF.

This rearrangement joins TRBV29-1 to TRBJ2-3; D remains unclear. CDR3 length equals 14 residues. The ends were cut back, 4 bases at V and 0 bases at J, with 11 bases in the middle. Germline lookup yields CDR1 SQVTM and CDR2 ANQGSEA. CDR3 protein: CSVGHTTSTDTQYF. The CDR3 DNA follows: TGCAGCGTTGGACACACGACCAGCACAGATACGCAGTATTTT.

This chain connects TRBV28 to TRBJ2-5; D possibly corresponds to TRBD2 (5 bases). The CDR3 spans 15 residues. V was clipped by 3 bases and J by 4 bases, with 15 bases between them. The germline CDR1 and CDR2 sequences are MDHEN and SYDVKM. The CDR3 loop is CASSLGGGRTETQYF. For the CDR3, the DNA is TGTGCCAGCAGTTTGGGTGGCGGGCGCACAGAGACCCAGTACTTC.

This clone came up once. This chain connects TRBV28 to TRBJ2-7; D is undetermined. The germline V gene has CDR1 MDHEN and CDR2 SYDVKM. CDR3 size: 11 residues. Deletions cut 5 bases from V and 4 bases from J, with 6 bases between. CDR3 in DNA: TGTGCCAGCAGTCGTATATACGAGCAGTACTTC. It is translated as CASSRIYEQYF.

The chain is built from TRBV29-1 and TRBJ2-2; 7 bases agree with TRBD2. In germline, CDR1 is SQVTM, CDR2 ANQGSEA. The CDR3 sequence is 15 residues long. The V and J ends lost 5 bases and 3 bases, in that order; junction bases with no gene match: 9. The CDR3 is CSVLPSGADTGELFF. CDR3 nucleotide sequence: TGCAGCGTTCTACCCAGCGGGGCGGACACCGGGGAGCTGTTTTTT.

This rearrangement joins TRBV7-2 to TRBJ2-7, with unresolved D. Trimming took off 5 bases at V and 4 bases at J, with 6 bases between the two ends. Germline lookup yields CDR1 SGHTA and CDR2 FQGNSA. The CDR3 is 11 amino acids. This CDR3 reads CASSPAYEQYF. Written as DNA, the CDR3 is TGTGCCAGCAGCCCTGCGTACGAGCAGTACTTC.

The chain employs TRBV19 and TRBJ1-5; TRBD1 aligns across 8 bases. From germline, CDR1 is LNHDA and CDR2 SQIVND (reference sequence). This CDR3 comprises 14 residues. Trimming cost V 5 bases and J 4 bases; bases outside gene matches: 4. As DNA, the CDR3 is TGTGCCAGTAGTCAAAGGACAGGGAATCAGCCCCAGCATTTT. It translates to CASSQRTGNQPQHF.